These 17 T cell receptor beta chains came from one sample sequenced in a study of technical replicates of blood from a handful of donors. Assay: immunoSEQ multiplex PCR; the TCRdb copy retains only in-frame clones and omits some. The profile shows 60,000 to 90,000 clones, roughly 94% of them singletons. Sequenced input: T cells isolated from PBMCs. The receptor set was obtained from a human donor in good health.

Worth noting for this clone: This CDR3 is also generated by other DNA sequences in the sample. The rearrangement links TRBV11-3 to TRBJ2-7; the D is unclear. The CDR3 is 13 amino acids. Trimming removed 4 bases at V and 0 bases at J, with 7 bases between. CDR1 and CDR2 (germline): SGHNT, YENEEA. The chain's CDR3 is CASSSSSSYEQYF. For the CDR3, the DNA is TGTGCCAGCAGCTCGTCCTCCTCCTACGAGCAGTACTTC.

The chain joins TRBV9 to TRBJ1-1, with D perhaps matching TRBD1 (6 bases). The CDR3 totals 15 residues. Germline CDR1 and CDR2: SGDLS and YYNGEE. The V gene lost 0 bases and the J gene lost 2 bases, with 11 bases spanning the gap. In DNA form, the CDR3 reads TGTGCCAGCAGCGTAGGTGGGACACTTAACACTGAAGCTTTCTTT. It specifies CASSVGGTLNTEAFF.

The chain joins TRBV6-5 to TRBJ2-5, with TRBD1 identical over 9 bases. Germline values: CDR1 MNHEY, CDR2 SVGAGI. The junction had 10 bases not matched to a gene; V was cut back by 6 bases and J by 5 bases. The CDR3 consists of 15 residues. The CDR3 DNA sequence: TGTGCCAGCAGCTCTTACGGACAGGGGAGGGAGACCCAGTACTTC. It yields the protein CASSSYGQGRETQYF.

This chain connects TRBV13 to TRBJ2-5, with 13 bases aligning to TRBD2. V lost 3 bases to trimming and J lost 5 bases; unmatched junction nucleotides: 6. Germline assignment: CDR1 PRHDT and CDR2 FYEKMQ (reference sequence). The CDR3 is 16 amino acids. The CDR3 DNA follows: TGTGCCAGCAGCTTTACTAGCGGGGGGGTCGGGGAGACCCAGTACTTC. Its translation: CASSFTSGGVGETQYF.

The rearrangement links TRBV28 to TRBJ1-1; maybe TRBD1 (5 bases). V lost 6 bases, J lost 6 bases, and 17 bases lay in between. The CDR3 spans 14 residues. The germline gives CDR1 MDHEN, CDR2 SYDVKM. CDR3 sequence: CASRPLKQVSEAFF. DNA for the CDR3: TGTGCCAGCAGGCCCCTTAAACAGGTTTCTGAAGCTTTCTTT. Filled out from reference TRBV28 and TRBJ1-1, the complete variable domain reads DVKVTQSSRYLVKRTGEKVFLECVQDMDHENMFWYRQDPGLGLRLIYFSYDVKMKEKGDIPEGYSVSREKKERFSLILESASTNQTSMYLCASRPLKQVSEAFFGQGTRLTVV.

The gene calls are TRBV15 and TRBJ2-1, with 7 bases matching TRBD2. The germline V gene has CDR1 LNHNV and CDR2 YYDKDF (reference sequence). V dropped 8 bases and J dropped 4; count of bases not matched to a gene: 11. CDR3 size: 15 residues. This CDR3 is CATWMGGESYNEQFF. The CDR3 DNA reads as TGTGCCACCTGGATGGGGGGGGAGTCGTACAATGAGCAGTTCTTC.

This rearrangement joins TRBV5-5 to TRBJ2-5, with D possibly matching TRBD2 (6 bases). There are 15 residues in the CDR3. CDR1 and CDR2 from the germline V gene are SGHKS and YYEKEE (reference sequence). Trimming left V 6 bases short and J 2 bases short, with 17 bases between. Here the CDR3 reads CASMRRGNPQETQYF. In DNA, the CDR3 is TGTGCCAGCATGAGGAGGGGTAATCCTCAAGAGACCCAGTACTTC.

The rearrangement links TRBV7-3 to TRBJ2-4; 8 nucleotides align to TRBD1. This CDR3 contains 14 residues. CDR1 and CDR2 (germline): SGHTA, FQGTGA. With V trimmed by 5 bases and J by 9 bases, 9 bases remained unmatched. CDR3 protein: CASSPDRDGGIQYF. The CDR3, as DNA: TGTGCCAGCAGCCCGGACAGGGATGGGGGCATTCAGTACTTC.

J is TRBJ2-1 and V is TRBV29-1, with D possibly TRBD2 on 6 matching bases. The V and J ends lost 5 bases and 13 bases respectively, with 18 bases between them. This CDR3 has 12 amino acids. Per germline, CDR1 SQVTM and CDR2 ANQGSEA. The CDR3 spells CSVSSVGTYQFF. In DNA, the CDR3 is TGCAGCGTTTCTTCAGTCGGGACTTATCAGTTCTTC.

The gene calls are TRBV7-2 and TRBJ1-2; 9 nucleotides line up with TRBD1. CDR1 SGHTA and CDR2 FQGNSA come from the germline V gene. CDR3 length: 13 amino acids. CDR3 DNA: TGTTCCATTCAAGGACAGGGGAACTATGGCTACACCTTC. The encoded protein is CSIQGQGNYGYTF.

The genes are TRBV7-2 and TRBJ1-3; D gene uncertain. This CDR3 has 13 amino acids. V lost 1 base and J lost 5, with 6 bases in between. CDR1 and CDR2 from the germline V gene are SGHTA and FQGNSA. The CDR3 DNA reads TGTGCCAGCAGCTTAGGCAGGAGAAACACCATATATTTT. Protein product: CASSLGRRNTIYF.

The chain couples TRBV7-3 to TRBJ1-6; a weak D match, TRBD1 (6 bases). CDR1 and CDR2 from the germline V gene are SGHTA and FQGTGA. The CDR3 runs 15 residues. Between the trimmed V and J ends, which lost 2 bases and 5 bases, there was a span of 10 bases. The DNA of the CDR3 is TGTGCCAGCAGCTTAGAAAGGGGGAATAATTCACCCCTCCACTTT. Amino acids: CASSLERGNNSPLHF.

This clone was observed a single time. J is TRBJ1-1 and V is TRBV5-8; D gene uncertain. CDR1 and CDR2 from the germline V gene are SGHTS and YDEGEE. V lost 0 bases to trimming and J lost 6 bases, with 15 bases between them. This CDR3 is 15 amino acids long. Here the CDR3 DNA reads TGTGCCAGCAGCTTGGGGGCACCCCGGCGACCTGAAGCTTTCTTT. It encodes CASSLGAPRRPEAFF.

The chain recombines TRBV5-1 with TRBJ1-2; D unclear. V was pared by 4 bases and J by 3 bases, with 10 bases between. Germline lookup yields CDR1 SGHRS and CDR2 YFSETQ. CDR3 size: 13 residues. This chain's CDR3 is CASSETLDYGYTF. The CDR3 bases are TGCGCCAGCAGCGAGACACTAGACTATGGCTACACCTTC.

The chain employs TRBV18 and TRBJ2-1, with D tentatively TRBD1 (6 bases). Germline assignment: CDR1 KGHSH and CDR2 LQKENI. CDR3 length equals 15 residues. Trimming left V 5 bases short and J 8 bases short, with 19 bases between. The CDR3 spells CASSEINIQGDEQFF. CDR3 DNA: TGTGCCAGCTCAGAAATCAATATACAGGGTGATGAGCAGTTCTTC.

The chain uses TRBV19 and TRBJ2-7; the match to TRBD2 covers 11 bases. The CDR3 has 17 residues. Germline CDR1 reads LNHDA; CDR2 reads SQIVND (reference sequence). V dropped 1 base and J dropped 1; count of bases not matched to a gene: 6. The CDR3 DNA follows: TGTGCCAGTAGTATAGCTAGCGGGGGGACATATTCCTACGAGCAGTACTTC. Protein sequence: CASSIASGGTYSYEQYF.

V is TRBV6-5 and J is TRBJ2-3; D remains unclear. The V end lost 0 bases, the J end lost 2 bases, and 9 bases lay between the germline ends. The germline V gene encodes CDR1 MNHEY and CDR2 SVGAGI. The CDR3 loop spans 15 amino acids. This CDR3 reads CASSYSALYTDTQYF. DNA for the CDR3: TGTGCCAGCAGTTACTCAGCCCTATACACAGATACGCAGTATTTT.